This T cell receptor beta chain was profiled in a study of T cells in Graves' hyperthyroidism and ophthalmopathy. Study conclusions and caveats: Among clonotypes expanded in thyroid above 0.001, most were also found in blood.

This CDR3 is built from 16 residues. J lost 2 bases, V lost 0 bases, and 0 bases had no gene match. Germline assignment: CDR1 SGHVS and CDR2 FQNEAQ. Lactation, pregnancy, other autoimmune disease or uncontrolled infection led to exclusion of patients. Diagnostic assessment was based on clinical symptoms, serum thyroxine and TRAb, thyroid ultrasound and orbital computed tomography. Amplified TCR beta CDR3 regions derived from RNA transcripts. TCR CDR3 underwent first-round RT-PCR with the HTBI primer set. TCRdb processed the multiplex PCR reads anew with MiXCR; each CDR3 protein has one entry. In the table there are 400,000 to 500,000 distinct CDR3 sequences, approximately 15% of which are singletons. On this clonotype itself: Antigen unknown.

The receptor comes from a woman in her late teens or twenties with Graves' hyperthyroidism. This chain connects TRBV7-8 to TRBJ1-3, with 11 bases that match TRBD1. Sequenced input: blood. In DNA, the CDR3 is TGTGCCAGCAGCTTAGCGGGACAGGGGGCTGGAAACACCATATATTTT. Protein product: CASSLAGQGAGNTIYF.